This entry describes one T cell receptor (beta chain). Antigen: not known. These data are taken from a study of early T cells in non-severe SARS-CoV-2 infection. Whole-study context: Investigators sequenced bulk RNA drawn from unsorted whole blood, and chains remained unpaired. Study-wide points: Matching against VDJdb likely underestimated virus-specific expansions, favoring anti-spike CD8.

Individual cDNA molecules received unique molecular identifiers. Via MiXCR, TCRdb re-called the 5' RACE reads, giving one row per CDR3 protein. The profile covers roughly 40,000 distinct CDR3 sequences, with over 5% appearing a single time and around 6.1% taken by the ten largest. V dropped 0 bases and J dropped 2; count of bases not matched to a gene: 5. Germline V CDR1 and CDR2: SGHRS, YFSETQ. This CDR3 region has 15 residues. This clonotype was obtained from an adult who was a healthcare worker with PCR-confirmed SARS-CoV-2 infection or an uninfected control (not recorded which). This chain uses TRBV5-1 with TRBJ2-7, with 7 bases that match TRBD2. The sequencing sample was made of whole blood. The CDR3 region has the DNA TGCGCCAGCAGCTTGGAGGCGGGAGCCACCTACGAGCAGTACTTC. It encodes CASSLEAGATYEQYF.